These 28 T cell receptor beta chains share one sample of origin, sequenced in a study of blood T cells in healthy people across ages. Primers used in a second PCR of roughly 6 to 11 cycles were a sample-barcoded 5' primer and a J-beta primer mix. TCRdb recomputed calls from the 5' RACE reads with MiXCR, one row per CDR3 protein. Of about 1.7 million distinct CDR3 sequences listed, 28% are singletons. The material sequenced was blood. These receptors were taken from a woman between 25 and 40 years old in good health.

Note on this clonotype: A much bigger clone sits one base away, suggesting this may be a read error. The chain recombines TRBV29-1 with TRBJ2-1; D tentatively reads TRBD1 or TRBD2 (5 bases each). The CDR3 spans 12 residues. CDR1 is SQVTM and CDR2 is ANQGSEA in the germline V gene. CDR3 region: CSVGDLYNVQFF. CDR3 DNA sequence: TGCAGCGTTGGGGACCTCTACAATGTGCAGTTCTTC.

The chain employs TRBV6-5 and TRBJ2-7, with D perhaps assigned TRBD1 or TRBD2 (5 bases each). The CDR3 totals 15 residues. Germline CDR1 reads MNHEY; CDR2 reads SVGAGI. The CDR3 DNA reads as TGTACCGGCAGTTCATCAGGGCGGGTCCGCCACGAGCAGTACTTC. It specifies CTGSSSGRVRHEQYF.

This clonotype appeared a few times. One base away lies a much larger clone, so this may be a sequencing read error. J is TRBJ2-4 and V is TRBV6-6; D is perhaps TRBD2 (7 bases). Trimming pared 1 base from V and 13 bases from J, leaving 20 bases between. The CDR3 runs 15 residues. Germline CDR1 reads MNHNY; CDR2 reads SVGAGI (reference sequence). The CDR3 nucleotides are TGTGCCAGCAGTTACTTGGGGGGGCGCCTCTACGGGCAGTACTTC. This encodes CASSYLGGRLYGQYF.

A few counts support this clonotype. The V and J genes are TRBV28 and TRBJ1-1; 9 nucleotides line up with TRBD1. Germline V gives CDR1 MDHEN, CDR2 SYDVKM. After removal of 6 bases from V and 4 bases from J, the junction contained 3 bases not matched to a gene. The CDR3 runs 13 residues. CDR3 region: CASRDRGFTEAFF. The CDR3 bases are TGTGCCAGCAGAGACAGGGGGTTCACTGAAGCTTTCTTT.

This clonotype was recorded a few times. The chain joins TRBV6-1 to TRBJ2-3; D perhaps matches TRBD2 (6 bases). V gave up 4 bases and J gave up 2 bases, with 16 bases separating them. Germline V lookup: CDR1 MNHNS, CDR2 SASEGT. CDR3 size: 16 residues. CDR3 bases: TGTGCCAGCAGTGGGGGACCTCGGGACTCCACAGATACGCAGTATTTT. The encoded protein is CASSGGPRDSTDTQYF.

CDR3 in amino acids: CSGDDIDTQYF. The CDR3 nucleotides are TGCAGTGGAGATGATATTGATACGCAGTATTTT. The genes are TRBV20-1 and TRBJ2-3, with no clear D. CDR3 length: 11 residues. CDR1 is DFQATT and CDR2 is SNEGSKA in the germline V gene (reference sequence). V was pared by 7 bases and J by 6 bases, with 11 bases between.

A few counts support this clonotype. The chain has TRBV7-9 and TRBJ2-3; possibly TRBD2 for D (6 bases). The V gene lost 2 bases and the J gene lost 14 bases, with 17 bases spanning the gap. The CDR3 contains 13 residues. Germline assignment: CDR1 SEHNR and CDR2 FQNEAQ (reference sequence). CDR3 nucleotide sequence: TGTGCCAGCAGCTTATCCAGTCTCACCGGGGGGTATTTT. Translation gives CASSLSSLTGGYF. The full variable domain, its missing parts supplied by reference TRBV7-9 and TRBJ2-3, is DTGVSQNPRHKITKRGQNVTFRCDPISEHNRLYWYRQTLGQGPEFLTYFQNEAQLEKSRLLSDRFSAERPKGSFSTLEIQRTEQGDSAMYLCASSLSSLTGGYFGPGTRLTVL.

This clonotype was detected many times. The J gene is TRBJ2-7, the V gene TRBV15; D is unresolved. With 0 bases removed from V and 2 bases from J, the gap between germline ends came to 11 bases. The CDR3 consists of 15 residues. The germline gives CDR1 LNHNV, CDR2 YYDKDF (reference sequence). The CDR3 DNA is TGTGCCACCAGCAGAGATATTGGCGCTACCTACGAGCAGTACTTC. Its protein product is CATSRDIGATYEQYF.

Here the CDR3 DNA reads TGTGCCAGCAGTTACTCCCCGGGACAGGACAATGAGCAGTTCTTC. Encoded protein: CASSYSPGQDNEQFF. The chain links TRBV6-5 to TRBJ2-1, with 8 bases that match TRBD1. J gave up 5 bases and V 0 bases, and 3 bases lay outside the gene matches. CDR3 length: 15 residues. Germline V gene sequence: CDR1 MNHEY, CDR2 SVGAGI.

Only one count was recorded for this clonotype. V usage is TRBV18 and J usage is TRBJ2-2; 8 bases agree with TRBD1. Trimming removed 4 bases from V and 0 bases from J; junction bases left unmatched: 7. Germline CDR1 KGHSH, CDR2 LQKENI. This CDR3 has 17 amino acids. CDR3 bases: TGTGCCAGCTCACAACAGACAGGGGACCCGAACACCGGGGAGCTGTTTTTT. This translates into CASSQQTGDPNTGELFF.

This clonotype has just a few counts. The chain is built from TRBV3-1 and TRBJ2-7; 10 bases fit TRBD2. The length of the CDR3 is 15 residues. Trimming took 2 bases from V and 2 from J; bases not matched to a gene: 3. Germline-derived CDR1 and CDR2 are LGHDT and YNNKEL (reference sequence). The CDR3 DNA follows: TGTGCCAGCAGCCAAATAACTAGCGGGGCCTACGAGCAGTACTTC. Encoded protein: CASSQITSGAYEQYF.

This clonotype came up a few times. The V and J genes are TRBV18 and TRBJ2-7; the D gene is possibly TRBD1 (6 bases). The V gene's germline CDR1 is KGHSH and CDR2 LQKENI. This CDR3 contains 15 residues. The ends were cut back, 4 bases at V and 3 bases at J, with 16 bases in the middle. The CDR3 here is CASSRSRTESYEQYF. The CDR3 region has the DNA TGTGCCAGCTCACGATCGAGGACAGAGAGCTACGAGCAGTACTTC. Supplemented by reference TRBV18 and TRBJ2-7, the full variable domain reads NAGVMQNPRHLVRRRGQEARLRCSPMKGHSHVYWYRQLPEEGLKFMVYLQKENIIDESGMPKERFSAEFPKEGPSILRIQQVVRGDSAAYFCASSRSRTESYEQYFGPGTRLTVT.

In its sample, this clonotype was seen many times. The V gene is TRBV9, the J gene TRBJ2-1; 12 bases fit TRBD2. Trimming removed 2 bases from V and 7 bases from J; junction bases left unmatched: 7. The CDR3 loop spans 16 amino acids. Germline V gene lookup returns CDR1 SGDLS and CDR2 YYNGEE. The CDR3 here is CASSVLAGGPGNEQFF. CDR3 nucleotide sequence: TGTGCCAGCAGCGTGCTAGCGGGGGGGCCGGGAAATGAGCAGTTCTTC.

V usage is TRBV6-2 or TRBV6-3 and J usage is TRBJ2-5; possibly TRBD2 for D (7 bases). The DNA matches TRBJ2-1 better at its end, which makes the J call doubtful. The CDR3 spans 14 residues. Germline V lookup: CDR1 MNHEY, CDR2 SVGEGT. Here the CDR3 DNA reads TGTGCCAGCCGACTAGCCCCAGGGGAGGAGACCCAGTTCTTC. This codes for CASRLAPGEETQFF.

This rearrangement joins TRBV19 to TRBJ2-7, with a possible D match to TRBD1 (6 bases). This CDR3 has 16 amino acids. Trimming took off 1 base at V and 3 bases at J, with 16 bases between the two ends. Germline V lookup: CDR1 LNHDA, CDR2 SQIVND (reference sequence). CDR3 protein: CASSIALQGSYYEQYF. For the CDR3, the DNA is TGTGCCAGTAGTATAGCCCTACAGGGATCCTACTACGAGCAGTACTTC.

This clonotype was detected only once. Without the conserved terminal phenylalanine or tryptophan, this CDR3 likely stems from a read error. This chain connects TRBV9 to TRBJ2-1; 10 bases align to TRBD1. The V gene's germline CDR1 is SGDLS and CDR2 YYNGEE. This CDR3 spans 16 amino acids. The J segment lost 4 bases and the V segment lost 1 base, leaving 5 bases of the junction unmatched. The CDR3 nucleotides read TGTGCCAGCAGCGTAACTCCGGGACAGGGGTACAATGAGCAGTTCTGC. This translates into CASSVTPGQGYNEQFC.

The chain joins TRBV7-9 to TRBJ1-6; TRBD1 is a possible D gene (6 bases). CDR1 and CDR2 from the germline V gene are SEHNR and FQNEAQ (reference sequence). V was pared by 5 bases and J by 9 bases, with 11 bases between. There are 13 residues in the CDR3. The CDR3 bases are TGTGCCAGCAGCGCTACGGGGGCTTCACCCCTCCACTTT. It encodes CASSATGASPLHF.

This sequence joins TRBV7-2 and TRBJ2-3; the D gene is possibly TRBD2 (5 bases). The germline V and J ends were trimmed by 3 bases and 2 bases, with 18 bases remaining between them. Germline V CDR1 and CDR2: SGHTA, FQGNSA. The CDR3 sequence is 17 residues long. Written as DNA, the CDR3 is TGTGCCAGCAGCTTTCAATCAACGGGAAAGACCACAGATACGCAGTATTTT. It encodes CASSFQSTGKTTDTQYF.

This clonotype appeared a few times. The chain links TRBV12-3 or TRBV12-4 to TRBJ2-1; D might be TRBD1 or TRBD2, each matching 5 bases. Between the trimmed V and J ends, which lost 6 bases and 9 bases, there was a span of 21 bases. CDR3 length: 15 residues. In DNA, the CDR3 is TGTGCCAGCAGATCACACCGTCAGGGAGTCGGTGAGCAGTTCTTC. Translation gives CASRSHRQGVGEQFF.

The chain is built from TRBV6-2 or TRBV6-3 and TRBJ1-2, with D hard to call. Trimming removed 5 bases at V and 2 bases at J, with 9 bases between. CDR1 is MNHEY and CDR2 is SVGEGT in the germline V gene. This CDR3 has 13 amino acids. CDR3 amino acids: CASSKDGNYGYTF. DNA of the CDR3: TGTGCCAGCAGTAAGGACGGAAACTATGGCTACACCTTC.

Points on this clonotype: The junction departs from germline at one end; a sequencing error may be responsible. CDR3 sequence (DNA): TGTGCCAGCAACTTAGGGATAGTCCGTGAGACCCAGTACTTC. Translation gives CASNLGIVRETQYF. The V gene is TRBV7-2, the J gene TRBJ2-5; the D is unclear. This CDR3 is built from 14 residues. The germline gives CDR1 SGHTA, CDR2 FQGNSA.

The chain employs TRBV3-1 and TRBJ2-2; tentative D call: TRBD2 (5 bases). V was cut by 2 bases and J by 6 bases, with 7 bases left in between. Germline CDR1 LGHDT, CDR2 YNNKEL (reference sequence). CDR3 length: 13 amino acids. This chain's CDR3 is CASSQLASGELFF. The DNA of the CDR3 is TGTGCCAGCAGCCAATTAGCGTCCGGGGAGCTGTTTTTT.

This chain joins TRBV9 and TRBJ2-1; 13 nucleotides align to TRBD2. CDR3 size: 15 residues. Germline lookup yields CDR1 SGDLS and CDR2 YYNGEE. J gave up 9 bases and V 2 bases, and 5 bases lay outside the gene matches. This CDR3 is CASSVGTSGKTEQFF. CDR3 bases: TGTGCCAGCAGCGTGGGGACTAGCGGGAAAACTGAGCAGTTCTTC.

Remarks on this clonotype: With a much larger clone just one base away, this may be a read error. This sequence joins TRBV18 and TRBJ1-2; unclear D gene. This CDR3 has 13 residues. Germline V gives CDR1 KGHSH, CDR2 LQKENI. The CDR3 protein is CAGSPDGAYGYTF. CDR3 sequence (DNA): TGTGCCGGCTCACCAGACGGCGCCTATGGCTACACCTTC.

The CDR3 loop reads CASAASLMNTEAFF. For the CDR3, the DNA is TGCGCCAGCGCAGCGTCTCTGATGAACACTGAAGCTTTCTTT. The chain employs TRBV5-1 and TRBJ1-1; D gene ambiguous. Germline CDR1 SGHRS, CDR2 YFSETQ. The V end was cut by 7 bases, the J end by 0 bases, with 13 bases between. The CDR3 loop spans 14 amino acids.

This clonotype was picked up a small number of times. V is TRBV18 and J is TRBJ1-1, with TRBD1 matching over 8 bases. Germline V gene data show CDR1 as KGHSH and CDR2 as LQKENI. The CDR3 has 14 amino acids. Trimming at V came to 2 bases and at J to 4 bases, leaving 3 bases not matched to a gene. The CDR3 spells CASSPNTGGTEAFF. In DNA form, the CDR3 reads TGTGCCAGCTCACCAAACACAGGGGGCACTGAAGCTTTCTTT.

The chain couples TRBV7-9 to TRBJ1-2; 10 positions agree with TRBD1. Germline V lookup: CDR1 SEHNR, CDR2 FQNEAQ (reference sequence). V lost 5 bases to trimming and J lost 5 bases; unmatched junction nucleotides: 17. The CDR3 spans 18 residues. DNA of the CDR3: TGTGCCAGCAGCCCGGCCACTGGACAGGGGGACAGTATTTATGGCTACACCTTC. This gives the protein CASSPATGQGDSIYGYTF.

The chain recombines TRBV12-3 or TRBV12-4 with TRBJ2-4; TRBD1 is a possible D gene (5 bases). The J call may be incorrect, as the DNA end agrees better with TRBJ2-7. The CDR3 loop spans 14 amino acids. The CDR3, as DNA: TGTGCCAGCAGTTTAGCACCAGACAGATACGAGCAGTACTTC. The encoded protein is CASSLAPDRYEQYF.